Shown below are 26 T cell receptor beta chains from a single sample sequenced in a study of blood T cell repertoires in COVID-19. Profiled with immunoSEQ multiplex PCR; TCRdb holds only in-frame clones, not every one. The profile shows roughly 200,000 clones, 70% to 90% of them singletons. Sequenced sample: peripheral blood. The receptors stem from a man between 60 and 70 years old with acute or convalescent COVID-19.

The sample holds a few counts of this clone. V is TRBV10-3 and J is TRBJ2-4; D is unresolved. V gave up 0 bases and J gave up 1 base, with 10 bases separating them. Looked up from germline, CDR1 is ENHRY and CDR2 is SYGVKD. The CDR3 loop spans 16 amino acids. CDR3 nucleotides: TGTGCCATCAGTGAGTCGGAGATCATGGCCAAAAACATTCAGTACTTC. It specifies CAISESEIMAKNIQYF.

The gene calls are TRBV27 and TRBJ2-5; D uncertain. The CDR3 loop spans 16 amino acids. Per the germline V gene, CDR1 is MNHEY and CDR2 is SMNVEV (reference sequence). Deletions cut 5 bases from V and 5 bases from J, with 21 bases between. The CDR3 sequence: CASSPTSAQFPETQYF. For the CDR3, the DNA is TGTGCCAGCAGTCCCACGTCGGCACAGTTTCCGGAGACCCAGTACTTC.

J is TRBJ2-2 and V is TRBV29-1; D is perhaps TRBD1 (9 bases). V was shortened by 6 bases and J by 1 base, with 15 bases between the two germline ends. Germline lookup yields CDR1 SQVTM and CDR2 ANQGSEA. The length of the CDR3 is 15 residues. CDR3 loop: CSVRGGQGNTGELFF. The CDR3 bases are TGCAGCGTCCGGGGGGGACAGGGGAACACCGGGGAGCTGTTTTTT.

The gene calls are TRBV18 and TRBJ2-4, with 7 bases aligning to TRBD1. Germline-derived CDR1 and CDR2 are KGHSH and LQKENI. CDR3 size: 16 residues. Germline trimming cut 3 bases from V and 3 bases from J; bases unmatched to any gene: 8. In DNA, the CDR3 is TGTGCCAGCTCACCTCCCGGGACAGTGGGCAAAAACATTCAGTACTTC. This gives the protein CASSPPGTVGKNIQYF.

This clone has more than one count but fewer than ten. V is TRBV6-5 and J is TRBJ1-2; TRBD1 is a possible D gene (6 bases). The CDR3 runs to 12 residues. The germline V and J ends were trimmed by 7 bases and 8 bases, with 14 bases remaining between them. The germline CDR1 and CDR2 sequences are MNHEY and SVGAGI. CDR3 bases: TGTGCCAGCAAAGCGGGGGGCGGAGGCTACACCTTC. This codes for CASKAGGGGYTF.

The CDR3 is CASSQDVRTRSLEQYF. CDR3 nucleotides: TGCGCCAGCAGCCAAGATGTGAGGACTAGGAGTCTCGAGCAGTACTTC. The chain has TRBV4-1 and TRBJ2-7; TRBD2 agrees at 7 bases. Losses at the gene ends were 0 bases for V and 6 bases for J; bases not matched to a gene: 11. CDR3 size: 16 residues. Germline V lookup: CDR1 MGHRA, CDR2 YSYEKL.

The sample holds a few counts of this clone. The rearrangement links TRBV24-1 to TRBJ2-2, with TRBD1 matching 8 bases. The CDR3 extends over 15 amino acids. In germline, CDR1 is KGHDR, CDR2 SFDVKD. V shed 4 bases, J shed 3 bases, and the junction held 3 bases outside the gene matches. CDR3 residues: CATSDLDRDTGELFF. CDR3 nucleotide sequence: TGTGCCACCAGTGACCTGGACAGGGACACCGGGGAGCTGTTTTTT.

The rearrangement links TRBV30 to TRBJ2-5; D may be TRBD1 (6 bases). V was pared by 3 bases and J by 3 bases, with 23 bases between. The CDR3 covers 17 residues. Germline V gives CDR1 GTSNPN, CDR2 SVGIG (reference sequence). CDR3 sequence reads: CAWSPGGLDRAKETQYF. The CDR3, as DNA: TGTGCCTGGAGCCCAGGAGGCCTGGACAGAGCAAAAGAGACCCAGTACTTC.

This clone appeared a single time. The genes are TRBV5-1 and TRBJ2-1, with TRBD2 as a possible D gene (5 bases). Deletions cut 6 bases from V and 6 bases from J, with 22 bases between. CDR3 length: 16 amino acids. Germline V lookup: CDR1 SGHRS, CDR2 YFSETQ. CDR3 in DNA: TGCGCCAGCATGTCCTCGCTTGGGGAGATCAGCAATGAGCAGTTCTTC. It specifies CASMSSLGEISNEQFF.

This chain connects TRBV15 to TRBJ1-1; 7 bases line up with TRBD1. Per germline, CDR1 LNHNV and CDR2 YYDKDF (reference sequence). The ends lost 5 bases at V and 1 base at J; junction bases unmatched: 4. The CDR3 sequence is 14 residues long. CDR3 in DNA: TGTGCCACCAGCTTAAGGGACAGGAACACTGAAGCTTTCTTT. Translating gives CATSLRDRNTEAFF.

V and J are TRBV24-1 and TRBJ1-5; perhaps TRBD1 as D (6 bases). The CDR3 loop spans 13 amino acids. The V gene's germline CDR1 is KGHDR and CDR2 SFDVKD. Between the trimmed V and J ends, which lost 7 bases and 7 bases, there was a span of 13 bases. The CDR3 nucleotides read TGTGCCACCAGCGCATTCAGGGGCCAGCCCCAGCATTTT. Translation: CATSAFRGQPQHF.

The gene calls are TRBV28 and TRBJ2-5, with 9 bases that match TRBD1. Unmatched junction bases numbered 14, after V lost 4 bases and J lost 5 bases. CDR1 is MDHEN, CDR2 SYDVKM, per germline. The CDR3 totals 17 residues. DNA for the CDR3: TGTGCCAGCAGTTCGCCGGGACAGGGAGGAAGTTGGGAGACCCAGTACTTC. This encodes CASSSPGQGGSWETQYF.

The chain combines TRBV18 with TRBJ2-5, with a possible D match to TRBD1 (5 bases). CDR1 and CDR2 from the germline V gene are KGHSH and LQKENI. The CDR3 is 15 amino acids. Trimming left V 5 bases short and J 0 bases short, with 13 bases between. CDR3 in DNA: TGTGCCAGCTCAAAACTCGACAGCTACCAAGAGACCCAGTACTTC. This translates into CASSKLDSYQETQYF.

The chain couples TRBV18 to TRBJ1-1; TRBD1 is a possible D gene (6 bases). This CDR3 is 14 amino acids long. Germline V lookup: CDR1 KGHSH, CDR2 LQKENI. V lost 3 bases and J 2 bases, leaving 10 bases between the germline ends. The DNA for the CDR3 is TGTGCCAGCTCACCCCGGGACACAAACACTGAAGCTTTCTTT. Encoded protein: CASSPRDTNTEAFF. Full variable domain (missing parts from reference TRBV18 and TRBJ1-1): NAGVMQNPRHLVRRRGQEARLRCSPMKGHSHVYWYRQLPEEGLKFMVYLQKENIIDESGMPKERFSAEFPKEGPSILRIQQVVRGDSAAYFCASSPRDTNTEAFFGQGTRLTVV.

V gene TRBV11-3 combines with J gene TRBJ2-2, with unresolved D. The CDR3 is 13 residues long. Trimming took 3 bases from V and 5 from J, leaving 7 bases between them. Germline V gives CDR1 SGHNT, CDR2 YENEEA. The CDR3 sequence: CASSFSLTGELFF. CDR3 nucleotide sequence: TGTGCCAGCAGCTTTTCCCTTACCGGGGAGCTGTTTTTT.

The chain joins TRBV10-3 to TRBJ2-2; 7 bases line up with TRBD1. The V and J ends lost 3 bases and 2 bases, in that order; junction bases with no gene match: 12. CDR3 length equals 18 residues. Germline V gives CDR1 ENHRY, CDR2 SYGVKD. CDR3 sequence reads: CAISDRGLGTDNTGELFF. In DNA form, the CDR3 reads TGTGCCATCAGTGATCGGGGATTAGGGACAGATAACACCGGGGAGCTGTTTTTT.

The chain couples TRBV19 to TRBJ1-5, with D tentatively TRBD1 (5 bases). CDR3 length equals 16 residues. Trimming left V 4 bases short and J 0 bases short, with 13 bases between. Germline CDR1 reads LNHDA; CDR2 reads SQIVND (reference sequence). The CDR3 is CASSRGPGYSNQPQHF. The CDR3 DNA is TGTGCCAGTAGTAGGGGCCCCGGGTATAGCAATCAGCCCCAGCATTTT.

The V call is TRBV7-8, the J call TRBJ2-1; D is possibly TRBD2 (5 bases). V lost 5 bases and J lost 10, with 12 bases in between. The CDR3 length is 12 residues. Per the germline V gene, CDR1 is SGHVS and CDR2 is FQNEAQ. The CDR3 DNA follows: TGTGCCAGCAGCCCCCCCCCGGGGGAGCAGTTCTTC. It is translated as CASSPPPGEQFF.

In this sample, this clone turned up once. The V call is TRBV27, the J call TRBJ2-1; 12 positions match TRBD2. J was trimmed by 6 bases and V by 1 base; bases with no gene match: 7. The germline CDR1 and CDR2 sequences are MNHEY and SMNVEV (reference sequence). The length of the CDR3 is 17 residues. Here the CDR3 reads CASSLLYPGLAGNEQFF. For the CDR3, the DNA is TGTGCCAGCAGTTTATTGTACCCGGGACTAGCGGGCAATGAGCAGTTCTTC.

The chain has TRBV6-5 and TRBJ2-1, with D perhaps TRBD1 (6 bases). V dropped 5 bases and J dropped 8 bases, with 16 bases sitting between them. CDR3 length equals 14 residues. The germline gives CDR1 MNHEY, CDR2 SVGAGI. CDR3 nucleotides: TGTGCCAGCAGTCCACCACAGGGATTGGATGAGCAGTTCTTC. Its protein product is CASSPPQGLDEQFF.

The rearrangement joins TRBV28 to TRBJ1-4; TRBD1 is a possible D gene (6 bases). Trimming cost V 6 bases and J 7 bases, with 18 bases left between them. This CDR3 contains 15 residues. Germline V gene sequence: CDR1 MDHEN, CDR2 SYDVKM. The CDR3 nucleotides read TGTGCCAGCAGACCTGGACAGTTAAGGGGTGAAAAACTGTTTTTT. Its translation: CASRPGQLRGEKLFF. The entire variable domain, with the rest obtained from reference TRBV28 and TRBJ1-4, is as follows: DVKVTQSSRYLVKRTGEKVFLECVQDMDHENMFWYRQDPGLGLRLIYFSYDVKMKEKGDIPEGYSVSREKKERFSLILESASTNQTSMYLCASRPGQLRGEKLFFGSGTQLSVL.

This chain links TRBV7-3 with TRBJ2-2; D perhaps matches TRBD2 (6 bases). This CDR3 comprises 14 residues. Per the germline V gene, CDR1 is SGHTA and CDR2 is FQGTGA. Trimming shortened V by 5 bases and J by 3 bases, and 10 bases separated the two germline ends. CDR3 coding DNA: TGTGCCAGCAGCCAAGGGACTCACACCGGGGAGCTGTTTTTT. Its translation is CASSQGTHTGELFF.

The chain couples TRBV27 to TRBJ2-3, with 9 positions matching TRBD2. Germline V gene data show CDR1 as MNHEY and CDR2 as SMNVEV (reference sequence). The V segment lost 9 bases and the J segment 0 bases; nucleotides outside the gene matches: 4. CDR3 length: 14 residues. CDR3 region: CASRAGGSTDTQYF. CDR3 coding DNA: TGTGCCAGTAGGGCGGGAGGGAGCACAGATACGCAGTATTTT.

The gene calls are TRBV18 and TRBJ2-1; 8 positions agree with TRBD2. V lost 6 bases to trimming and J lost 0 bases; unmatched junction nucleotides: 10. The CDR3 is 17 residues long. CDR1 is KGHSH, CDR2 LQKENI, per germline. The CDR3 DNA follows: TGTGCCAGCTCGATTGGACTAGCCGAGAGCTCCTACAATGAGCAGTTCTTC. It encodes CASSIGLAESSYNEQFF. Full variable domain (remainder filled in from reference TRBV18 and TRBJ2-1): NAGVMQNPRHLVRRRGQEARLRCSPMKGHSHVYWYRQLPEEGLKFMVYLQKENIIDESGMPKERFSAEFPKEGPSILRIQQVVRGDSAAYFCASSIGLAESSYNEQFFGPGTRLTVL.

This sequence joins TRBV11-2 and TRBJ1-1, with D possibly TRBD1 on 5 matching bases. The CDR3 is made up of 11 amino acids. Germline V gene sequence: CDR1 SGHAT, CDR2 FQNNGV. V dropped 7 bases and J dropped 10 bases, with 13 bases sitting between them. The CDR3 DNA follows: TGTGCCAGCACCCGAGCGGGGGTAGCTTTCTTT. Amino acid sequence: CASTRAGVAFF.

This rearrangement joins TRBV9 to TRBJ1-2, with 10 bases matching TRBD1. The V gene end was trimmed by 2 bases and the J gene end by 9 bases; junction bases not matched to a gene: 7. This CDR3 comprises 14 residues. CDR1 and CDR2 from the germline V gene are SGDLS and YYNGEE. CDR3 nucleotides: TGTGCCAGCAGCGTCGTCTTGGGACAGGGGAGCTACACCTTC. Its protein product is CASSVVLGQGSYTF.